This TCR beta chain was sequenced in a study of shared clonotypes between healthy human individuals. Study-level findings and limits: Among several donors, approximately 4.6% of naive CD4 clonotypes were found in common.

A deep-level run was used for the assay. This table comes from immunoSEQ multiplex PCR, and its TCRdb copy is limited to in-frame clones, with some not included. The sample comprises more than 2,000,000 clones, about 92% of which are singletons, and roughly 0.14% rests with the top ten. In regard to this clone: Its antigen is not identified.

Per the germline V gene, CDR1 is SNHLY and CDR2 is FYNNEI. Trimming took off 4 bases at V and 8 bases at J, with 7 bases between the two ends. This CDR3 region has 11 residues. The rearrangement uses TRBV2 and TRBJ2-3; D ambiguous. The sample consisted of naive CD4+ T cells sorted from blood. Subset: CD45RA+ positively selected. The sequence was collected from a man aged 18-30 years in good health. The CDR3 loop reads CASSVEVTQYF. In DNA form, the CDR3 reads TGTGCCAGCAGTGTAGAGGTTACGCAGTATTTT.